This TCR beta chain was profiled in a study of T cells in Graves' hyperthyroidism and ophthalmopathy. Overall study results and limits: Blood also held most thyroid clonotypes expanded beyond 0.001.

RNA transcripts were the template for amplifying TCR beta CDR3 regions. HTBI primers were employed in a first-round RT-PCR of the TCR CDR3. TCRdb redid the calling of the multiplex PCR reads with MiXCR, one entry per CDR3 protein. Altogether about 200,000 distinct CDR3 sequences are present, less than 20% being singletons, with the ten largest covering more than 50%. Investigators excluded patients with uncontrolled infection, other autoimmune disease, pregnancy or lactation. A word on this clonotype: Antigen specificity is unknown. This CDR3 is missing its conserved last phenylalanine or tryptophan, likely due to a read error.

The CDR3 length is 14 residues. CDR1 is DFQATT, CDR2 SNEGSKA, per germline (reference sequence). Losses at the gene ends were 1 base for V and 8 bases for J; bases not matched to a gene: 8. This receptor was identified in a woman aged 45-59 years with Graves' hyperthyroidism. This chain uses TRBV20-1 with TRBJ1-2, with 9 bases aligning to TRBD1. The sequenced sample consisted of blood. CDR3 bases: TGCAGTGCTAGAGGGGCACAGGGGGCTGTCGGCTACACCGTC. Protein product: CSARGAQGAVGYTV.